The 30 T cell receptor beta chains below come from one sample, sequenced in a study of patients and donors after allogeneic stem cell transplantation. Each CDR3 protein gets one entry after TCRdb re-called the RT-PCR reads with MiXCR. The top ten hold about 35% of the sample, which has some 200,000 distinct CDR3 sequences, around two fifths seen once. The sequencing input was blood, either unsorted or a sorted T cell fraction (not recorded which). These TCRs come from a human donor who was either an allogeneic HSCT recipient or a stem cell or donor lymphocyte infusion donor (not recorded which). It is not recorded whose cells these are; they may come from a transplant donor.

J is TRBJ1-1 and V is TRBV15, with D perhaps matching TRBD1 (5 bases). CDR3 length: 12 residues. The germline V and J ends were trimmed by 8 bases and 3 bases, with 10 bases remaining between them. Germline CDR1 and CDR2: LNHNV and YYDKDF (reference sequence). CDR3 residues: CATSREDTEAFF. Written as DNA, the CDR3 is TGTGCCACCTCCAGGGAGGACACTGAAGCTTTCTTT. Drawing the rest from reference TRBV15 and TRBJ1-1, the complete variable domain is DAMVIQNPRYQVTQFGKPVTLSCSQTLNHNVMYWYQQKSSQAPKLLFHYYDKDFNNEADTPDNFQSRRPNTSFCFLDIRSPGLGDTAMYLCATSREDTEAFFGQGTRLTVV.

On this clonotype itself: This CDR3 fails to terminate in the conserved phenylalanine or tryptophan, so it likely reflects a read error. V gene TRBV3-1 combines with J gene TRBJ1-2; D not certain. The CDR3 runs to 15 residues. Looked up from germline, CDR1 is LGHDT and CDR2 is YNNKEL (reference sequence). Trimming removed 0 bases from V and 5 bases from J, with 13 bases in between. CDR3 residues: CASSQEMKGRYGYTS. CDR3 coding DNA: TGTGCCAGCAGCCAAGAGATGAAAGGCAGATATGGCTACACCTCC.

J is TRBJ1-1 and V is TRBV18; D remains unclear. The CDR3 length is 13 residues. Germline CDR1 reads KGHSH; CDR2 reads LQKENI. The ends were cut back, 5 bases at V and 6 bases at J, with 13 bases in the middle. The CDR3 protein is CASSTLGRAEAFF. The CDR3 bases are TGTGCCAGCTCAACTCTCGGAAGGGCTGAAGCTTTCTTT.

This clonotype came up a few times. The V and J genes are TRBV7-8 and TRBJ1-2, with D possibly matching TRBD1 (5 bases). CDR3 length equals 14 residues. V was clipped by 5 bases and J by 3 bases, with 13 bases between them. Germline loops: CDR1 SGHVS, CDR2 FQNEAQ. The CDR3 protein is CASSGARDDYGYTF. CDR3 in DNA: TGTGCCAGCAGCGGGGCCAGGGATGACTATGGCTACACCTTC. The complete variable domain, with remaining parts taken from reference TRBV7-8 and TRBJ1-2, reads GAGVSQSPRYKVAKRGQDVALRCDPISGHVSLFWYQQALGQGPEFLTYFQNEAQLDKSGLPSDRFFAERPEGSVSTLKIQRTQQEDSAVYLCASSGARDDYGYTFGSGTRLTVV.

This sequence joins TRBV7-9 and TRBJ2-5; no firm D call. This CDR3 has 16 amino acids. The V gene's germline CDR1 is SEHNR and CDR2 FQNEAQ (reference sequence). Trimming removed 0 bases from V and 4 bases from J, with 15 bases in between. The DNA for the CDR3 is TGTGCCAGCAGCTTAGCCTTCGGGCTAAATGGAGAGACCCAGTACTTC. Its translation is CASSLAFGLNGETQYF.

The chain couples TRBV6-2 or TRBV6-3 to TRBJ2-7; 7 bases match TRBD1. Per germline, CDR1 MNHEY and CDR2 SVGEGT. This CDR3 has 17 amino acids. V trimming: 6 bases; J trimming: 4 bases; junction bases outside the gene matches: 18. CDR3 loop: CASSLGQTDLATYEQYF. The CDR3 DNA is TGTGCCAGCAGCCTGGGACAGACCGACTTAGCCACTTACGAGCAGTACTTC.

This clonotype occurred a few times. The rearrangement joins TRBV9 to TRBJ2-7; D perhaps matches TRBD1 (6 bases). The V gene's germline CDR1 is SGDLS and CDR2 YYNGEE. This CDR3 contains 16 residues. Trimming stripped 4 bases from V and 2 bases from J, with 19 bases between. The DNA for the CDR3 is TGTGCCAGCAGCCTCCGGGTAAATTCAGGGGCCTACGAGCAGTACTTC. Its translation is CASSLRVNSGAYEQYF.

The chain employs TRBV15 and TRBJ2-7; no definite D call. The length of the CDR3 is 13 residues. Germline V lookup: CDR1 LNHNV, CDR2 YYDKDF (reference sequence). Trimming left V 0 bases short and J 3 bases short, with 6 bases between. DNA for the CDR3: TGTGCCACCAGCAGAGATGCCGGCTACGAGCAGTACTTC. It encodes CATSRDAGYEQYF.

The genes are TRBV20-1 and TRBJ1-6; 8 nucleotides line up with TRBD1. CDR1 is DFQATT and CDR2 is SNEGSKA in the germline V gene (reference sequence). CDR3 length: 13 residues. With V trimmed by 5 bases and J by 7 bases, 4 bases remained unmatched. The chain's CDR3 is CSAPGTGNSPLHF. The CDR3 DNA reads as TGCAGTGCTCCCGGGACAGGCAATTCACCCCTCCACTTT.

The chain uses TRBV5-1 and TRBJ2-5; possibly TRBD2 for D (6 bases). The V end lost 2 bases, the J end lost 5 bases, and 16 bases lay between the germline ends. The germline gives CDR1 SGHRS, CDR2 YFSETQ. This CDR3 is 15 amino acids long. The CDR3 DNA sequence: TGCGCCAGCAGCTTCCATGGGACTCTTGGGGAGACCCAGTACTTC. Translating it yields CASSFHGTLGETQYF. Full variable domain (rest looked up from reference TRBV5-1 and TRBJ2-5): KAGVTQTPRYLIKTRGQQVTLSCSPISGHRSVSWYQQTPGQGLQFLFEYFSETQRNKGNFPGRFSGRQFSNSRSEMNVSTLELGDSALYLCASSFHGTLGETQYFGPGTRLLVL.

This sequence joins TRBV7-3 and TRBJ2-3; D is perhaps TRBD1 or TRBD2 (5 bases each). Trimming took off 0 bases at V and 4 bases at J, with 8 bases between the two ends. Germline CDR1 reads SGHTA; CDR2 reads FQGTGA. This CDR3 contains 14 residues. CDR3 region: CASSLTGGADTQYF. In DNA, the CDR3 is TGTGCCAGCAGCTTAACTGGGGGAGCAGATACGCAGTATTTT.

In this sample, this clonotype turned up a few times. The chain is built from TRBV12-3 or TRBV12-4 and TRBJ1-4, with 7 bases fitting TRBD1. Trimming cost V 8 bases and J 0 bases; bases outside gene matches: 0. CDR3 length: 13 amino acids. The CDR3 bases are TGTGCCAGCCAGGGGGCAACTAATGAAAAACTGTTTTTT. Protein product: CASQGATNEKLFF.

This rearrangement joins TRBV4-2 to TRBJ1-4; 7 bases fit TRBD1. The germline CDR1 and CDR2 sequences are LGHNA and YNFKEQ. The CDR3 extends over 16 amino acids. The J segment lost 8 bases and the V segment lost 4 bases, leaving 13 bases of the junction unmatched. The CDR3 DNA is TGTGCCAGCAGCCGAGAAGTACAGGGGCTTGAGGAAAAACTGTTTTTT. Its protein product is CASSREVQGLEEKLFF.

This clonotype has only a few counts. The chain joins TRBV12-3 or TRBV12-4 to TRBJ2-1, with 9 positions matching TRBD2. The CDR3 runs 16 residues. Germline trimming cut 6 bases from V and 0 bases from J; bases unmatched to any gene: 6. The CDR3 coding sequence is TGTGCCAGCAGACCTAGCGGGATCTCCTCCTACAATGAGCAGTTCTTC. This codes for CASRPSGISSYNEQFF.

This chain uses TRBV7-2 with TRBJ1-3; possibly TRBD1 for D (6 bases). CDR1 SGHTA and CDR2 FQGNSA come from the germline V gene. CDR3 length: 17 amino acids. V lost 1 base and J 0 bases, leaving 13 bases between the germline ends. The CDR3 DNA is TGTGCCAGCAGCTTAGAACGCTGGGGGGCCTCTGGAAACACCATATATTTT. Encoded protein: CASSLERWGASGNTIYF.

This chain links TRBV18 with TRBJ1-1; D possibly corresponds to TRBD1 (6 bases). With 2 bases removed from V and 1 base from J, the gap between germline ends came to 11 bases. The CDR3 is made up of 15 amino acids. Germline V gene data show CDR1 as KGHSH and CDR2 as LQKENI. The CDR3 DNA sequence: TGTGCCAGCTCACCAGGGGCGGGGGCGAACACTGAAGCTTTCTTT. It specifies CASSPGAGANTEAFF. Filled out from reference TRBV18 and TRBJ1-1, the complete variable domain reads NAGVMQNPRHLVRRRGQEARLRCSPMKGHSHVYWYRQLPEEGLKFMVYLQKENIIDESGMPKERFSAEFPKEGPSILRIQQVVRGDSAAYFCASSPGAGANTEAFFGQGTRLTVV.

The CDR3 reads CASSSDRARGYTF. The DNA of the CDR3 is TGTGCCAGCAGTTCCGACAGGGCCAGGGGCTACACCTTC. The chain uses TRBV12-3 or TRBV12-4 and TRBJ1-2; the match to TRBD1 covers 7 bases. After removal of 4 bases from V and 8 bases from J, the junction contained 7 bases not matched to a gene. The CDR3 extends over 13 amino acids.

This clonotype was observed a few times. The V call is TRBV7-2, the J call TRBJ1-5; D gene ambiguous. The CDR3 loop spans 11 amino acids. V lost 6 bases, J lost 14 bases, and 14 bases lay in between. Germline CDR1 is SGHTA and CDR2 is FQGNSA. CDR3 sequence (DNA): TGTGCCAGCAGTTCAGTATGGGAAAAGCATTTT. Translation: CASSSVWEKHF.

The table lists this clonotype with a few counts. The V gene is TRBV4-3, the J gene TRBJ1-2, with D possibly matching TRBD1 (5 bases). Germline CDR1 LGHNA, CDR2 YSLEER. This CDR3 region has 16 residues. Trimming removed 1 base from V and 3 bases from J, with 15 bases in between. In DNA, the CDR3 is TGCGCCAGCAGCCAAGCTCCAGGGAGACTGTACTATGGCTACACCTTC. It translates to CASSQAPGRLYYGYTF.

The V call is TRBV12-3 or TRBV12-4, the J call TRBJ1-5; the D gene is possibly TRBD1 (6 bases). V dropped 1 base and J dropped 7 bases, with 11 bases sitting between them. CDR3 length: 14 residues. The CDR3 protein is CASSLEGGVQPQHF. In nucleotides, the CDR3 is TGTGCCAGCAGTTTAGAAGGGGGAGTACAGCCCCAGCATTTT.

This clonotype was seen a handful of times. The CDR3 carries no conserved terminal phenylalanine or tryptophan, so it likely arises from a read error. The DNA is left out, because the CDR3 cannot be placed on it with certainty; the CDR3 is given as TCRdb lists it. The rearrangement joins TRBV30 to TRBJ1-2; TRBD1, the table's D call, was not compared with the DNA. The CDR3 region is 12 residues in length, termini included. Germline loops: CDR1 GTSNPN, CDR2 SVGIG (reference sequence). CDR3 amino acids: CAWSRGVHGPHY.

This clonotype was detected a few times. The chain employs TRBV9 and TRBJ1-5; the D gene is possibly TRBD1 (5 bases). The CDR3 covers 15 residues. V lost 0 bases and J lost 0, with 7 bases in between. Germline values: CDR1 SGDLS, CDR2 YYNGEE. The CDR3 DNA reads TGTGCCAGCAGCGTAGAGGGGCATAGCAATCAGCCCCAGCATTTT. Amino acid sequence: CASSVEGHSNQPQHF.

This chain links TRBV27 with TRBJ1-2, with D possibly TRBD1 on 5 matching bases. Germline V lookup: CDR1 MNHEY, CDR2 SMNVEV (reference sequence). V lost 0 bases to trimming and J lost 8 bases, with 10 bases between them. CDR3 length: 13 amino acids. The CDR3 coding sequence is TGTGCCAGCAGTTTATCGGGGCAGGGAGGCTACACCTTC. This sequence encodes CASSLSGQGGYTF.

The rearrangement uses TRBV29-1 and TRBJ1-2; D might be TRBD1 (5 bases). Deletions cut 0 bases from V and 1 base from J, with 12 bases between. There are 15 residues in the CDR3. Germline CDR1 and CDR2: SQVTM and ANQGSEA. DNA for the CDR3: TGCAGCGTTGAAGATGAGACAGCCTTTAACTATGGCTACACCTTC. Protein: CSVEDETAFNYGYTF.

This clonotype turned up a few times. The chain couples TRBV6-4 to TRBJ2-2; D is uncertain. The ends were cut back, 5 bases at V and 1 base at J, with 8 bases in the middle. The CDR3 totals 14 residues. Per germline, CDR1 MRHNA and CDR2 SNTAGT. The CDR3 DNA is TGTGCCAGCAGTCACTACAGGAACACCGGGGAGCTGTTTTTT. This encodes CASSHYRNTGELFF.

The chain carries TRBV29-1 and TRBJ1-1, with D maybe TRBD1 (6 bases). The ends were cut back, 6 bases at V and 6 bases at J, with 17 bases in the middle. The CDR3 is 13 residues long. CDR1 SQVTM and CDR2 ANQGSEA come from the germline V gene. The CDR3 protein is CSVLRVQGAEAFF. The CDR3 nucleotides are TGCAGCGTCCTTCGGGTACAGGGAGCTGAAGCTTTCTTT.

This clonotype was recorded a few times. This sequence joins TRBV7-2 and TRBJ1-1; 12 bases are a match to TRBD1. Per the germline V gene, CDR1 is SGHTA and CDR2 is FQGNSA. Unmatched junction bases numbered 9, after V lost 7 bases and J lost 6 bases. The CDR3 length is 15 residues. The chain's CDR3 is CASTPEGQGAPEAFF. The CDR3 DNA follows: TGTGCCAGCACCCCAGAGGGACAGGGGGCACCTGAAGCTTTCTTT. Based on the CDR3 plus reference TRBV7-2 and TRBJ1-1, the full variable domain is GAGVSQSPSNKVTEKGKDVELRCDPISGHTALYWYRQSLGQGLEFLIYFQGNSAPDKSGLPSDRFSAERTGGSVSTLTIQRTQQEDSAVYLCASTPEGQGAPEAFFGQGTRLTVV.

This clonotype was detected ten times or more. The CDR3 sequence is CASSLSSEASGNTIYF. The DNA of the CDR3 is TGCGCCAGCAGCTTGTCGTCTGAGGCCTCTGGAAACACCATATATTTT. This chain links TRBV5-1 with TRBJ1-3, with D unclear. This CDR3 comprises 16 residues. V lost 1 base, J lost 0 bases, and 11 bases lay in between. CDR1 is SGHRS and CDR2 is YFSETQ in the germline V gene.

In the case of this clonotype: Because the CDR3 is missing its conserved closing phenylalanine or tryptophan, this is likely a read error. The chain carries TRBV7-9 and TRBJ2-1, with D perhaps TRBD1 or TRBD2 (6 bases each). Per germline, CDR1 SEHNR and CDR2 FQNEAQ (reference sequence). This CDR3 has 14 amino acids. V was trimmed by 7 bases and J by 6 bases, leaving 16 bases between them. The CDR3 loop is CASTLPGAGNEQFL. DNA for the CDR3: TGTGCCAGCACCCTCCCGGGGGCGGGCAATGAGCAGTTCCTC.

V gene TRBV14 combines with J gene TRBJ2-3; D unresolved. This CDR3 region has 15 residues. Germline loops: CDR1 SGHDN, CDR2 FVKESK. The V and J ends lost 6 bases and 0 bases respectively, with 13 bases between them. The CDR3 sequence: CASSPTGASTDTQYF. The CDR3 region has the DNA TGTGCCAGCAGTCCGACTGGAGCTAGCACAGATACGCAGTATTTT. The variable domain in full, completed from reference TRBV14 and TRBJ2-3, reads EAGVTQFPSHSVIEKGQTVTLRCDPISGHDNLYWYRRVMGKEIKFLLHFVKESKQDESGMPNNRFLAERTGGTYSTLKVQPAELEDSGVYFCASSPTGASTDTQYFGPGTRLTVL.